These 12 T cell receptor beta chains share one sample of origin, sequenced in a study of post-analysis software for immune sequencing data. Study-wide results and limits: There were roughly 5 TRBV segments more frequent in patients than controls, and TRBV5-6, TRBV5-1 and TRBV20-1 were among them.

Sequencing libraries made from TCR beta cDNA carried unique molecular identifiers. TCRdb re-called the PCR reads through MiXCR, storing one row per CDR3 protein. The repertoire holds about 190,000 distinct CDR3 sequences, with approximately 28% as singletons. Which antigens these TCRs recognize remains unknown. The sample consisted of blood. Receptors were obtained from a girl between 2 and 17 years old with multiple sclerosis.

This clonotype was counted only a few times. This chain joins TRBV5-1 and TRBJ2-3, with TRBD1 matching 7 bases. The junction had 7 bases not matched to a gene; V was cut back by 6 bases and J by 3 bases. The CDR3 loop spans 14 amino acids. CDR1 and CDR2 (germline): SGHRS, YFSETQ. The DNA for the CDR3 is TGCGCCAGCATGCTAGGGACAGCAACAGATACGCAGTATTTT. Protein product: CASMLGTATDTQYF.

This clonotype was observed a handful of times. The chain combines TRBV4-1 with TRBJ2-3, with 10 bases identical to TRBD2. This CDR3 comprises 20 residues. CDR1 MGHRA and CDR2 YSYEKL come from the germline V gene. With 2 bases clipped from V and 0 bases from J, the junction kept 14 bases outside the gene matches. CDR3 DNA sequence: TGCGCCAGCAGCCAAATCGGACTAGCGGAGGGGGCCTCTAGCACAGATACGCAGTATTTT. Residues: CASSQIGLAEGASSTDTQYF.

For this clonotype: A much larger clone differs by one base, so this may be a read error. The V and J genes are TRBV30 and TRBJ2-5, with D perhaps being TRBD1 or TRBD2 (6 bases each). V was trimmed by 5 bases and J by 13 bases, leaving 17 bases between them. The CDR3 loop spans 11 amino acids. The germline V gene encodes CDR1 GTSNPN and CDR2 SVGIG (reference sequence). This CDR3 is CAWGRIGGPYF. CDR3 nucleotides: TGTGCCTGGGGCAGGATTGGGGGGCCGTACTTC. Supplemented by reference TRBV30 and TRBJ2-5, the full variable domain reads SQTIHQWPATLVQPVGSPLSLECTVEGTSNPNLYWYRQAAGRGLQLLFYSVGIGQISSEVPQNLSASRPQDRQFILSSKKLLLSDSGFYLCAWGRIGGPYFGPGTRLLVL.

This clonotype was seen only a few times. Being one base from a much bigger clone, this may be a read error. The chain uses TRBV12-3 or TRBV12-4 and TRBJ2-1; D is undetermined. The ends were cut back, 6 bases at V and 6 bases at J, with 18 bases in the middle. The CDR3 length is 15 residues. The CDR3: CASSSQNARRNEQFF. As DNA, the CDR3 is TGTGCCAGCAGCTCCCAGAATGCCAGACGCAATGAGCAGTTCTTC.

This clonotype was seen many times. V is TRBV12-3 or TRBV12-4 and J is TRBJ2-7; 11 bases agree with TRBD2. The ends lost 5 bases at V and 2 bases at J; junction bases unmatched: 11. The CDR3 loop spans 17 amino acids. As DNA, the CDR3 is TGTGCCAGCAGTACTTCCGGGACTAGCGGAAATCCCTACGAGCAGTACTTC. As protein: CASSTSGTSGNPYEQYF.

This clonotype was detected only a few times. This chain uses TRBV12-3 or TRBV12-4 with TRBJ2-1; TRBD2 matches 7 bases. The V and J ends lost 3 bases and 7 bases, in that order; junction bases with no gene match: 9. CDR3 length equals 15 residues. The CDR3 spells CASSFRNGRRNEQFF. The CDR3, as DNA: TGTGCCAGCAGTTTCCGAAACGGGAGGAGGAATGAGCAGTTCTTC.

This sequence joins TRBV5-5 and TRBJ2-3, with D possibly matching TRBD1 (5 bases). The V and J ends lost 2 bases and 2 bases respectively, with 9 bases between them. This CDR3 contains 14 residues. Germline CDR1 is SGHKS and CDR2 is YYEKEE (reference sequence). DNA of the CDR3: TGTGCCAGCAGCTTATCCAGGGCCACAGATACGCAGTATTTT. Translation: CASSLSRATDTQYF.

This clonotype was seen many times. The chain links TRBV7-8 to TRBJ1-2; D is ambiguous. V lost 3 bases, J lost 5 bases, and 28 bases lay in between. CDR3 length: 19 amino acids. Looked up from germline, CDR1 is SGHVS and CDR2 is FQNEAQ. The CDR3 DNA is TGTGCCAGCAGCTTCTATAAGGGAAGGGTGATTCGGGCCAGTTATGGCTACACCTTC. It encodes CASSFYKGRVIRASYGYTF.

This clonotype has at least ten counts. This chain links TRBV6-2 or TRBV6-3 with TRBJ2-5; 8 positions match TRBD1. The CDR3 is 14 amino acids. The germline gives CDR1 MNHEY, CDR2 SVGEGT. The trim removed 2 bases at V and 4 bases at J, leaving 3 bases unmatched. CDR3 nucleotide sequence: TGTGCCAGCAGTTACGCCAGGGGGCGAGAGACCCAGTACTTC. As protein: CASSYARGRETQYF.

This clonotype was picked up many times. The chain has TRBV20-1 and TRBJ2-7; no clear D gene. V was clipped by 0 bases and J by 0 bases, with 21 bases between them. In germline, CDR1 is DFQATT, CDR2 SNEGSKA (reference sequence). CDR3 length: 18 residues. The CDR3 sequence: CSARDQELGFSSSYEQYF. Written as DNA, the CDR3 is TGCAGTGCTAGAGATCAGGAATTGGGGTTCTCCAGCTCCTACGAGCAGTACTTC.

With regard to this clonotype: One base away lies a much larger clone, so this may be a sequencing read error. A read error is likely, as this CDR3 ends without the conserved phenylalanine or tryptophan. The CDR3 reads CASSSGLAGTDTQYV. In DNA, the CDR3 is TGTGCCAGCAGCTCCGGACTAGCGGGAACAGATACGCAGTATGTT. The chain joins TRBV7-8 to TRBJ2-3; 12 nucleotides align to TRBD2. CDR1 is SGHVS, CDR2 FQNEAQ, per germline. CDR3 length: 15 residues. The junction had 2 bases not matched to a gene; V was cut back by 4 bases and J by 3 bases.

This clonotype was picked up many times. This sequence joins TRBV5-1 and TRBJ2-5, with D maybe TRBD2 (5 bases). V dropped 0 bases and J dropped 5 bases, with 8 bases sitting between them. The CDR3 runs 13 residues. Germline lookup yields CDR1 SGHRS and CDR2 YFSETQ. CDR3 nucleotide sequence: TGCGCCAGCAGCTTGGCAGGACTGGAGACCCAGTACTTC. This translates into CASSLAGLETQYF.